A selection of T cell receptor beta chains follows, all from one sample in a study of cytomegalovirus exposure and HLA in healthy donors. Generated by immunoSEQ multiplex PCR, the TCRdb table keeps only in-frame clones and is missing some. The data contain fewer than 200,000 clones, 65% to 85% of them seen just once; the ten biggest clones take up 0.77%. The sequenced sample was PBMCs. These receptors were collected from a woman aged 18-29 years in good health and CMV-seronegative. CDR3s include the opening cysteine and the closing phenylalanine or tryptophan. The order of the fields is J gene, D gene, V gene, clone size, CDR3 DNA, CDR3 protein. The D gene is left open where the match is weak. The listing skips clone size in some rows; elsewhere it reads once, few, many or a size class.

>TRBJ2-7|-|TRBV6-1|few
TGTGCCAGCAGTGAAGCGCACTATACCTACGAGCAGTACTTC
CASSEAHYTYEQYF
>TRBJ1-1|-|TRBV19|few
TGTGCCAGTAGTATAGATCGGGAGACTGAAGCTTTCTTT
CASSIDRETEAFF
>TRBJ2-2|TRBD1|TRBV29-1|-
TGCAGCGTTGGGTACGGGACAGGGGGGACCGGGGAGCTGTTTTTT
CSVGYGTGGTGELFF
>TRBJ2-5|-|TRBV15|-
TGTGCCACCAGCAGAGATAAGCTGGAGACCCAGTACTTC
CATSRDKLETQYF
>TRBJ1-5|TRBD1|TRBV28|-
TGTGCCAGCAGTCGACAGGGCGACAATCAGCCCCAGCATTTT
CASSRQGDNQPQHF
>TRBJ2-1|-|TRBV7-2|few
TGTGCCAGCAGCTTAAAAGGGAGCCTCGAGCAGTTCTTC
CASSLKGSLEQFF
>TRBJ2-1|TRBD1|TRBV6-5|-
TGTGCCAGCAGTTACACATACGACAGGGGGGAGCAGTTCTTC
CASSYTYDRGEQFF
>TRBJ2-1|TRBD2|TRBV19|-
TGTGCCAGTAGCCTTAGGACTAGCGGCTACAATGAGCAGTTCTTC
CASSLRTSGYNEQFF
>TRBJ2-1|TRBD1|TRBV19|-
TGTGCCAGTTCTCGACAGGGTGGTTATGAGCAGTTCTTC
CASSRQGGYEQFF
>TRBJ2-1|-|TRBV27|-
TGTGCCAGCAGTTTATCAGGAGACAATGAGCAGTTCTTC
CASSLSGDNEQFF